The clone carrying this TCR beta chain was counted a single time. This entry is derived from a study of OX40 agonist ivuxolimab in advanced cancers. The data were produced by immunoSEQ multiplex PCR, yet TCRdb's version contains in-frame clones alone and is incomplete. The table has roughly 19,000 clones, roughly 80% seen once. Germline V gene lookup returns CDR1 SGHVS and CDR2 FQNEAQ. This CDR3 comprises 16 residues. Trimming took 5 bases from V and 1 from J, leaving 17 bases between them. The rearrangement joins TRBV7-8 to TRBJ1-1; tentatively, D is TRBD1 (5 bases). Sequenced material: CD4+ or CD8+ T cells sorted from blood, taken in a trial of the OX40 agonist ivuxolimab. The clonotype comes from an adult with an advanced solid tumor such as melanoma, head and neck, liver or kidney cancer. The CDR3 loop reads CASSPNRGRRNTEAFF. CDR3 DNA sequence: TGTGCCAGCAGCCCTAACCGGGGGAGGAGGAACACTGAAGCTTTCTTT.